The T cell receptor beta chain under discussion was sequenced for a study of shared clonotypes between healthy human individuals. Study outcomes and limitations: Non-shared clonotypes displayed generation probabilities falling below those of clonotypes present in all four donors. Incomplete sequencing of sorted subsets was indicated by rarefaction despite large depth. Represented genetic and exposure-history diversity was restricted by having few donors.

TCRdb's copy holds only in-frame clones and misses some; the assay was immunoSEQ multiplex PCR. This table holds about 2.3 million clones, approximately 93% found once. Concerning this clone: The target antigen is unknown.

Donors, without exception, were Caucasian adults residing in Nashville, Tennessee. V lost 1 base and J lost 6; bases outside the gene matches: 4. The CDR3 is 15 amino acids. CDR1 is GTSNPN and CDR2 is SVGIG in the germline V gene (reference sequence). V usage is TRBV30 and J usage is TRBJ1-6; TRBD1 agrees at 9 bases. This receptor was identified in a man between 18 and 29 years old in good health. Some clones in this sample may be carry-over from other donors' samples. Sequences were obtained from naive CD4+ T cells from PBMCs. Subset here: CD45RA+ positively selected. Here the CDR3 reads CAWSGGTGSNSPLHF. The CDR3 DNA reads as TGTGCCTGGAGTGGGGGGACAGGGAGTAATTCACCCCTCCACTTT.